This entry describes one T cell receptor beta chain. Its specificity is not known. Sorted populations comprised CD4+ and CD8+ T cells obtained from PBMCs. This sample is drawn from a study of CD8+ T cells in alopecia areata. Study at large: Dosing spanned 6 to 18 months on tofacitinib, then 6 months off drug.

The CDR3 has 16 amino acids. J gave up 0 bases and V 2 bases, and 1 base lay outside the gene matches. In each case, RNA was isolated and then reverse transcribed into cDNA as the sequencing template. The repertoire was sequenced with immunoSEQ multiplex PCR; TCRdb's copy has only in-frame clones and lacks some. This table has about 98,000 clones, roughly 47% appearing once. Notes on the study in general: Alopecia totalis/universalis scalp especially showed more expanded CD8+ clones than normal scalp.

The TCR was taken from a human donor with alopecia areata. The chain recombines TRBV6-7 with TRBJ1-5, with 10 positions matching TRBD1. Being an ORF, TRBV6-7 has a function that is uncertain. The sample was CD4+ T cells sorted from blood. This CDR3 is CASSYRDRGSNQPQHF. CDR3 bases: TGTGCCAGCAGTTACCGGGACAGGGGTAGCAATCAGCCCCAGCATTTT.